The 22 T cell receptor beta chains below were found in one sample sequenced in a study of T cell responses to AZD1222 COVID-19 vaccine. Only in-frame clones appear in the TCRdb table, and some are missing; sequencing was by immunoSEQ multiplex PCR. The sample consists of 130,000 or so clones, around 89% of them appearing once. This sample comprised peripheral blood, obtained 28 days after the second AZD1222 dose. Source of these receptors: an adult who received the AZD1222 COVID-19 vaccine.

CDR3 coding DNA: TGTGCCAGCAGTGGCAGGGGGATATTACAGCCCCAGCATTTT. Amino acids: CASSGRGILQPQHF. The V and J genes are TRBV6-4 and TRBJ1-5; 7 bases line up with TRBD1. Germline trimming cut 4 bases from V and 7 bases from J; bases unmatched to any gene: 7. Germline values: CDR1 MRHNA, CDR2 SNTAGT. The CDR3 extends over 14 amino acids.

This clone was recorded many times. The chain couples TRBV5-1 to TRBJ1-5, with D uncertain. The CDR3 runs to 15 residues. Trimming took off 0 bases at V and 0 bases at J, with 7 bases between the two ends. Germline assignment: CDR1 SGHRS and CDR2 YFSETQ. CDR3 bases: TGCGCCAGCAGCTTGGAGGGTTATAGCAATCAGCCCCAGCATTTT. This gives the protein CASSLEGYSNQPQHF.

CDR3 bases: TGTGCCAGCAGCCGACCCCCTGACGGTGAGCAGTTCTTC. This encodes CASSRPPDGEQFF. V and J are TRBV2 and TRBJ2-1, with D hard to call. The ends were cut back, 6 bases at V and 9 bases at J, with 15 bases in the middle. Germline assignment: CDR1 SNHLY and CDR2 FYNNEI. The CDR3 spans 13 residues.

The V gene is TRBV19, the J gene TRBJ1-5; D may be TRBD1 (5 bases). V lost 8 bases, J lost 3 bases, and 23 bases lay in between. Germline values: CDR1 LNHDA, CDR2 SQIVND (reference sequence). The CDR3 consists of 17 residues. CDR3: CASHLTRGGGLNQPQHF. DNA of the CDR3: TGTGCCAGTCACCTAACCCGGGGCGGAGGTCTCAATCAGCCCCAGCATTTT.

This clone was observed a few times. CDR3 DNA: TGCGCCAGCAGCCAAGAACCGGGTTCACCCCTCCACTTT. Its protein product is CASSQEPGSPLHF. The rearrangement uses TRBV4-3 and TRBJ1-6; D remains ambiguous. Germline assignment: CDR1 LGHNA and CDR2 YSLEER. Trimming removed 0 bases from V and 9 bases from J, with 6 bases in between. The CDR3 spans 13 residues.

CDR3 loop: CASSQRISYGYTF. Here the CDR3 DNA reads TGCGCCAGCAGCCAACGGATTAGCTATGGCTACACCTTC. This chain uses TRBV4-3 with TRBJ1-2, with unresolved D. The CDR3 sequence is 13 residues long. Germline values: CDR1 LGHNA, CDR2 YSLEER. V lost 2 bases, J lost 4 bases, and 8 bases lay in between.

The CDR3 region has the DNA TGTGCCAGCTCCCTCTCCGGTAGCGCGGGCAATGAGCAGTTCTTC. Protein sequence: CASSLSGSAGNEQFF. The chain uses TRBV18 and TRBJ2-1, with D tentatively TRBD2 (5 bases). Germline V gene data show CDR1 as KGHSH and CDR2 as LQKENI. V lost 6 bases, J lost 6 bases, and 18 bases lay in between. This CDR3 has 15 amino acids.

The chain carries TRBV4-1 and TRBJ1-2, with unresolved D. V shed 5 bases and J shed 0 bases, with 16 bases lying between them. This CDR3 is 16 amino acids long. Germline lookup yields CDR1 MGHRA and CDR2 YSYEKL. Here the CDR3 DNA reads TGCGCCAGCAGCTCGGGATCCGCCAGGACTAACTATGGCTACACCTTC. It yields the protein CASSSGSARTNYGYTF.

The genes are TRBV2 and TRBJ1-5; no definite D call. V lost 11 bases and J lost 0, with 14 bases in between. Germline V gives CDR1 SNHLY, CDR2 FYNNEI. The CDR3 extends over 14 amino acids. This CDR3 is CACMRGNSNQPQHF. The CDR3 DNA follows: TGTGCCTGTATGCGGGGAAATAGCAATCAGCCCCAGCATTTT.

The V call is TRBV15, the J call TRBJ2-7; D may be TRBD1 (5 bases). Trimming took off 1 base at V and 3 bases at J, with 10 bases between the two ends. The CDR3 runs to 14 residues. From germline, CDR1 is LNHNV and CDR2 YYDKDF (reference sequence). For the CDR3, the DNA is TGTGCCACCAGCAGAGGTACAGGAAACTACGAGCAGTACTTC. It yields the protein CATSRGTGNYEQYF.

The chain combines TRBV6-4 with TRBJ1-4; D call uncertain. V was cut by 2 bases and J by 0 bases, with 4 bases left in between. The V gene's germline CDR1 is MRHNA and CDR2 SNTAGT. The CDR3 is 14 residues long. CDR3 loop: CASSDGTTNEKLFF. For the CDR3, the DNA is TGTGCCAGCAGTGACGGGACAACTAATGAAAAACTGTTTTTT.

This chain's CDR3 is CASSQDLRGGEQYF. The CDR3 region has the DNA TGTGCCAGCAGCCAAGATCTACGGGGTGGCGAGCAGTACTTC. This chain joins TRBV14 and TRBJ2-7, with D possibly being TRBD2 (5 bases). Germline values: CDR1 SGHDN, CDR2 FVKESK. V gave up 0 bases and J gave up 6 bases, with 12 bases separating them. This CDR3 has 14 residues.

V gene TRBV7-6 combines with J gene TRBJ2-4, with 12 bases matching TRBD2. The ends lost 5 bases at V and 0 bases at J; junction bases unmatched: 8. The length of the CDR3 is 18 residues. Germline CDR1 and CDR2: SGHVS and FNYEAQ. CDR3 in amino acids: CASSPGLAGGRAKNIQYF. The CDR3 DNA reads TGTGCCAGCAGCCCCGGGCTAGCGGGGGGGAGAGCCAAAAACATTCAGTACTTC.

The rearrangement joins TRBV18 to TRBJ2-1; 9 bases line up with TRBD2. CDR3 length: 17 amino acids. The germline gives CDR1 KGHSH, CDR2 LQKENI. V was clipped by 2 bases and J by 4 bases; unmatched bases: 9. CDR3 sequence reads: CASSPNDLAGYYNEQFF. Written as DNA, the CDR3 is TGTGCCAGCTCACCAAATGATCTAGCGGGGTATTACAATGAGCAGTTCTTC.

V is TRBV7-7 and J is TRBJ2-5; 8 bases fit TRBD2. V shed 4 bases and J 10 bases; nucleotides not matched to a gene: 8. The germline gives CDR1 SSHAT, CDR2 FNYEAQ (reference sequence). The CDR3 covers 13 residues. CDR3 sequence reads: CASSSKAGEGQYF. Here the CDR3 DNA reads TGTGCCAGCAGCTCTAAAGCGGGAGAGGGCCAGTACTTC.

The chain links TRBV4-2 to TRBJ2-7; 8 bases fit TRBD1. The CDR3 sequence is 14 residues long. V trimming: 0 bases; J trimming: 9 bases; junction bases outside the gene matches: 7. Germline V lookup: CDR1 LGHNA, CDR2 YNFKEQ. The CDR3 protein is CASSQERDRRPQYF. CDR3 in DNA: TGTGCCAGCAGCCAAGAGAGGGACAGGCGTCCGCAGTACTTC.

The chain couples TRBV14 to TRBJ2-7; D is undetermined. The germline V gene encodes CDR1 SGHDN and CDR2 FVKESK. Trimming shortened V by 1 base and J by 9 bases, and 10 bases separated the two germline ends. The CDR3 consists of 12 residues. The CDR3 spells CASSQAGPGQYF. CDR3 nucleotide sequence: TGTGCCAGCAGCCAAGCTGGTCCTGGGCAGTACTTC.

The genes are TRBV7-2 and TRBJ1-1; no clear D. V lost 1 base, J lost 6 bases, and 9 bases lay in between. This CDR3 spans 13 amino acids. Germline CDR1 and CDR2: SGHTA and FQGNSA. The DNA for the CDR3 is TGTGCCAGCAGCTTAGGAAGAAGTTCTGAAGCTTTCTTT. It translates to CASSLGRSSEAFF.

The chain employs TRBV10-3 and TRBJ1-5; D is undetermined. The V gene lost 0 bases and the J gene lost 5 bases, with 11 bases spanning the gap. Germline CDR1 is ENHRY and CDR2 is SYGVKD. The CDR3 length is 15 residues. CDR3 in DNA: TGTGCCATCAGTGAGTCGAGGCTCTCAGATCAGCCCCAGCATTTT. It encodes CAISESRLSDQPQHF.

V and J are TRBV29-1 and TRBJ1-1, with a possible D match to TRBD1 (5 bases). This CDR3 has 12 residues. V dropped 7 bases and J dropped 1 base, with 10 bases sitting between them. The V gene's germline CDR1 is SQVTM and CDR2 ANQGSEA. In nucleotides, the CDR3 is TGCAGCGCTCAGGGAGAGAACACTGAAGCTTTCTTT. Translating it yields CSAQGENTEAFF.

The V call is TRBV7-6, the J call TRBJ2-7; D unclear. The CDR3 length is 11 residues. V lost 5 bases, J lost 9 bases, and 11 bases lay in between. Germline CDR1 and CDR2: SGHVS and FNYEAQ. The DNA for the CDR3 is TGTGCCAGCAGCAATCAGGATATGCAGTACTTC. Protein sequence: CASSNQDMQYF. The full variable domain, with the rest looked up from reference TRBV7-6 and TRBJ2-7, is GAGVSQSPRYKVTKRGQDVALRCDPISGHVSLYWYRQALGQGPEFLTYFNYEAQQDKSGLPNDRFSAERPEGSISTLTIQRTEQRDSAMYRCASSNQDMQYFGPGTRLTVT.

The chain employs TRBV5-1 and TRBJ2-1; 10 bases map to TRBD1. The germline CDR1 and CDR2 sequences are SGHRS and YFSETQ. V trimming: 2 bases; J trimming: 6 bases; junction bases outside the gene matches: 2. The CDR3 sequence is 14 residues long. The CDR3 region is CASSFDRGPNEQFF. For the CDR3, the DNA is TGCGCCAGCAGCTTCGACAGGGGGCCCAATGAGCAGTTCTTC.